A selection of T cell receptor beta chains follows, all from one sample in a study of OX40 agonist ivuxolimab in advanced cancers. Sequenced by immunoSEQ multiplex PCR; TCRdb stores in-frame clones only, minus some. The sample yields more than 80,000 clones, approximately 94% seen once. Sample: CD4+ or CD8+ T cells sorted from blood, taken in a trial of the OX40 agonist ivuxolimab. The receptors come from an adult with an advanced solid tumor such as melanoma, head and neck, liver or kidney cancer. CDR3s include the opening cysteine and the closing phenylalanine or tryptophan. A D gene is named only where the DNA matches it firmly. A clone size is listed for some rows: how often the clone was seen (once, few, many), or a class if it is expanded.

NA	NA	TRBV25-1	TRBJ2-1	CASSERAEGTNEQFF	TGTGCCAGCAGTGAAAGGGCGGAGGGGACCAATGAGCAGTTCTTC
NA	NA	TRBV7-9	TRBJ2-7	CASSLDSIPYEQYF	TGTGCCAGCAGCTTAGATAGTATACCCTACGAGCAGTACTTC
NA	NA	TRBV7-8	TRBJ1-2	CASSRDISNYGYTF	TGTGCCAGCAGCCGGGACATCAGTAACTATGGCTACACCTTC
TRBD1	NA	TRBV6-1	TRBJ2-7	CASSEWDSGSYEQYF	TGTGCCAGCAGTGAATGGGACAGTGGCTCCTACGAGCAGTACTTC
NA	NA	TRBV4-3	TRBJ1-2	CASSQSLGNGYTF	TGCGCCAGCAGCCAATCCCTCGGGAATGGCTACACCTTC
NA	once	TRBV27	TRBJ1-6	CASSLGSLNSPLHF	TGTGCCAGCAGTTTGGGCAGCCTCAATTCACCCCTCCACTTT
TRBD1	NA	TRBV27	TRBJ1-6	CASRGRDRVNSPLHF	TGTGCCAGCAGGGGCCGGGACAGGGTAAATTCACCCCTCCACTTT
NA	NA	TRBV11-3	TRBJ2-5	CASSLRSGQETQYF	TGTGCCAGCAGCTTAAGGTCGGGTCAAGAGACCCAGTACTTC
NA	NA	TRBV25-1	TRBJ1-5	CASSVAANQPQHF	TGTGCCAGCAGTGTGGCAGCGAATCAGCCCCAGCATTTT
TRBD2	NA	TRBV5-5	TRBJ2-3	CASSFSWTSGRAADTQYF	TGTGCCAGCAGCTTTTCCTGGACTAGCGGGAGGGCGGCAGATACGCAGTATTTT
NA	NA	TRBV15	TRBJ2-6	CATSRDTGANVLTF	TGTGCCACCAGCAGAGACACTGGGGCCAACGTCCTGACTTTC
NA	once	TRBV2	TRBJ1-4	CASRGNGRNEKLFF	TGTGCCAGCAGGGGGAACGGTCGAAATGAAAAACTGTTTTTT
TRBD1	NA	TRBV9	TRBJ1-4	CASSPWDRMSEKLFF	TGTGCCAGCAGCCCTTGGGACAGGATGAGTGAAAAACTGTTTTTT
NA	NA	TRBV5-4	TRBJ2-1	CASSLDSSYNEQFF	TGTGCCAGCAGCTTGGACAGCTCCTACAATGAGCAGTTCTTC
NA	NA	TRBV5-8	TRBJ2-3	CASSLGDNTQYF	TGTGCCAGCAGCTTGGGGGACAATACGCAGTATTTT
NA	NA	TRBV30	TRBJ1-1	CAWGIGPAEAFF	TGTGCCTGGGGAATCGGACCGGCTGAAGCTTTCTTT